This TCR beta chain was documented in a study of blood T cell repertoires in COVID-19. Whole-study context: Collection of acute and convalescent COVID-19 samples took place in the United States, Italy and Spain. In each case, the material was cDNA or gDNA derived from T cells, B-cell-depleted T cells, or PBMCs.

Authors' methods: Amplified reference gene primers provided the basis for estimating nucleated cell counts. The protocol was immunoSEQ multiplex PCR, while the TCRdb copy is restricted to in-frame clones and leaves out a portion. Clone size and V and J calls were adopted from that table, with D and trimming inferred from the DNA. The data show 150,000 to 200,000 clones, more than 80% seen once. Trimming took 5 bases from V and 10 from J; bases not matched to a gene: 3. This CDR3 comprises 13 residues. Per germline, CDR1 SGHAT and CDR2 FQNNGV. The sequencing input was peripheral blood. This chain links TRBV11-2 with TRBJ1-6; TRBD1 matches 9 bases. The sequence was collected from a man between 60 and 75 years old with acute or convalescent COVID-19. The CDR3 sequence is CASSADRGSPLHF. DNA for the CDR3: TGTGCCAGCAGCGCGGACAGGGGATCACCCCTCCACTTT.